The 11 T cell receptor beta chains below come from one sample, sequenced in a study of response to subunit inactivated influenza vaccine. TCRdb re-called the RT-PCR reads through MiXCR, storing one row per CDR3 protein. The repertoire holds about 520,000 distinct CDR3 sequences, with around 25% as singletons. The sequencing here drew on CD4+ T cells sorted from PBMCs, taken more than 4 days after vaccination. The receptors were gathered from a man in his fifties who received an inactivated influenza vaccine.

Note on this clonotype: An end of the junction does not agree with germline; a read error may underlie this. The V gene is TRBV20-1, the J gene TRBJ2-3; 11 bases fit TRBD2. The CDR3 is made up of 16 amino acids. CDR1 is DFQATT and CDR2 is SNEGSKA in the germline V gene (reference sequence). CDR3 region: CSARDGTSGRADAQYF. In DNA, the CDR3 is TGCAGTGCTAGAGATGGGACTAGCGGTAGGGCAGATGCGCAGTATTTT.

The chain combines TRBV20-1 with TRBJ2-2; D is unresolved. The V gene lost 1 base and the J gene lost 1 base, with 7 bases spanning the gap. The CDR3 covers 14 residues. The germline V gene encodes CDR1 DFQATT and CDR2 SNEGSKA (reference sequence). CDR3 protein: CSARVSRNTGELFF. The CDR3 nucleotides read TGCAGTGCTAGAGTATCGCGGAACACCGGGGAGCTGTTTTTT.

The table lists this clonotype with many counts. The V and J genes are TRBV7-2 and TRBJ1-5; 8 bases align to TRBD1. Germline V gene lookup returns CDR1 SGHTA and CDR2 FQGNSA. This CDR3 is 15 amino acids long. V gave up 3 bases and J gave up 9 bases; unmatched junction bases: 10. Here the CDR3 DNA reads TGTGCCAGCAGCTTTTCGGGACAGGCTCTATCGCCCCAGCATTTT. Translation: CASSFSGQALSPQHF.

Only a few counts were recorded for this clonotype. The rearrangement joins TRBV6-6 to TRBJ1-1, with unresolved D. The CDR3 contains 13 residues. Germline V gene lookup returns CDR1 MNHNY and CDR2 SVGAGI (reference sequence). The V end lost 7 bases, the J end lost 0 bases, and 9 bases lay between the germline ends. The CDR3 sequence: CASTRFMNTEAFF. DNA of the CDR3: TGTGCCAGCACCCGGTTTATGAACACTGAAGCTTTCTTT.

CDR3 DNA: TGTGCCAGCAGCCCCGGTATGAGTCCTCTGTTTTTT. This codes for CASSPGMSPLFF. This chain links TRBV4-2 with TRBJ1-4; D uncertain. Trimming took 4 bases from V and 14 from J, leaving 14 bases between them. The germline CDR1 and CDR2 sequences are LGHNA and YNFKEQ. There are 12 residues in the CDR3.

The rearrangement links TRBV6-5 to TRBJ1-6; a weak D match, TRBD1 (5 bases). The CDR3 runs to 15 residues. With 3 bases removed from V and 5 bases from J, the gap between germline ends came to 11 bases. Germline V gene sequence: CDR1 MNHEY, CDR2 SVGAGI. The CDR3 coding sequence is TGTGCCAGCAGTTATGGAGGGGCCGATAATTCACCCCTCCACTTT. Translation gives CASSYGGADNSPLHF.

V and J are TRBV5-6 and TRBJ2-7; D not resolved. The germline CDR1 and CDR2 sequences are SGHDT and YYEEEE. The V gene lost 3 bases and the J gene lost 0 bases, with 7 bases spanning the gap. This CDR3 contains 13 residues. CDR3 residues: CASSYKSSYEQYF. The CDR3 nucleotides read TGTGCCAGCAGCTACAAAAGCTCCTACGAGCAGTACTTC.

At least ten counts were recorded for this clonotype. The V and J genes are TRBV12-3 or TRBV12-4 and TRBJ2-3, with unresolved D. The CDR3 loop spans 14 amino acids. Between the trimmed V and J ends, which lost 6 bases and 2 bases, there was a span of 12 bases. The CDR3 nucleotides are TGTGCCAGCAGCGTCGACCGGAACACAGATACGCAGTATTTT. This sequence encodes CASSVDRNTDTQYF.

This clonotype was seen only a few times. The rearrangement uses TRBV25-1 and TRBJ2-7; tentative D call: TRBD1 (6 bases). Germline V gene lookup returns CDR1 MGHDK and CDR2 SYGVNS. V was pared by 5 bases and J by 5 bases, with 10 bases between. The CDR3 contains 12 residues. The CDR3 DNA follows: TGTGCCAGCAGTAAGCACAGGGACGAGCAGTACTTC. The encoded protein is CASSKHRDEQYF.

The V call is TRBV5-1, the J call TRBJ1-4; 7 nucleotides match TRBD1. The V gene end was trimmed by 4 bases and the J gene end by 0 bases; junction bases not matched to a gene: 6. This CDR3 has 16 amino acids. Germline values: CDR1 SGHRS, CDR2 YFSETQ. In DNA form, the CDR3 reads TGCGCCAGCAGCGGAAGGGACAGCTCAACTAATGAAAAACTGTTTTTT. The encoded protein is CASSGRDSSTNEKLFF.

The chain links TRBV7-9 to TRBJ2-5, with D possibly TRBD2 on 7 matching bases. Germline V lookup: CDR1 SEHNR, CDR2 FQNEAQ (reference sequence). CDR3 length equals 15 residues. The V end was cut by 6 bases, the J end by 2 bases, with 16 bases between. This chain's CDR3 is CASRRGQARQETQYF. The CDR3 bases are TGTGCCAGCAGGCGGGGGCAGGCCCGACAAGAGACCCAGTACTTC. The full variable domain, completed using reference TRBV7-9 and TRBJ2-5, is DTGVSQNPRHKITKRGQNVTFRCDPISEHNRLYWYRQTLGQGPEFLTYFQNEAQLEKSRLLSDRFSAERPKGSFSTLEIQRTEQGDSAMYLCASRRGQARQETQYFGPGTRLLVL.